Each of the 20 T cell receptor beta chains below was sequenced from the same sample in a study of T cell responses to AZD1222 COVID-19 vaccine. Measured with immunoSEQ multiplex PCR; TCRdb has only the in-frame clones, and not every one. The sample shows some 130,000 clones, approximately 94% of them seen only once. The starting material was peripheral blood, obtained on day 0 of AZD1222 vaccination. Receptors were obtained from an adult in good health.

V gene TRBV19 combines with J gene TRBJ2-1, with a possible D match to TRBD1 (7 bases). The V end was cut by 11 bases, the J end by 8 bases, with 25 bases between. The CDR3 extends over 15 amino acids. CDR1 is LNHDA and CDR2 is SQIVND in the germline V gene (reference sequence). The CDR3: CASSEGAGPTDEQFF. In DNA form, the CDR3 reads TGTGCCTCCTCGGAGGGGGCAGGGCCCACCGATGAGCAGTTCTTC. Looking up the rest from reference TRBV19 and TRBJ2-1 gives the full variable domain: DGGITQSPKYLFRKEGQNVTLSCEQNLNHDAMYWYRQDPGQGLRLIYYSQIVNDFQKGDIAEGYSVSREKKESFPLTVTSAQKNPTAFYLCASSEGAGPTDEQFFGPGTRLTVL.

The V call is TRBV19, the J call TRBJ2-3; 7 bases are a match to TRBD2. The CDR3 has 13 amino acids. CDR1 and CDR2 from the germline V gene are LNHDA and SQIVND (reference sequence). V gave up 2 bases and J gave up 6 bases; unmatched junction bases: 2. The CDR3 region is CASSIRRGDTQYF. Written as DNA, the CDR3 is TGTGCCAGTAGTATAAGGCGGGGGGATACGCAGTATTTT. Together with reference TRBV19 and TRBJ2-3, the CDR3 gives the full variable domain: DGGITQSPKYLFRKEGQNVTLSCEQNLNHDAMYWYRQDPGQGLRLIYYSQIVNDFQKGDIAEGYSVSREKKESFPLTVTSAQKNPTAFYLCASSIRRGDTQYFGPGTRLTVL.

V usage is TRBV5-1 and J usage is TRBJ2-7; D unresolved. Germline CDR1 SGHRS, CDR2 YFSETQ. The CDR3 sequence is 14 residues long. V shed 5 bases and J shed 4 bases, with 16 bases lying between them. CDR3 protein: CASSETHLSYEQYF. The CDR3 nucleotides read TGCGCCAGCAGTGAGACCCACTTATCTTACGAGCAGTACTTC.

V is TRBV29-1 and J is TRBJ2-7; D may be TRBD1 or TRBD2 (5 bases each). Trimming removed 6 bases at V and 2 bases at J, with 20 bases between. Germline CDR1 SQVTM, CDR2 ANQGSEA. This CDR3 has 15 amino acids. CDR3 loop: CSVAMVGERTYEQYF. CDR3 coding DNA: TGCAGCGTCGCCATGGTGGGGGAACGAACCTACGAGCAGTACTTC.

The chain recombines TRBV11-3 with TRBJ1-2; D ambiguous. V was clipped by 1 base and J by 5 bases, with 14 bases between them. This CDR3 is built from 15 residues. The germline V gene encodes CDR1 SGHNT and CDR2 YENEEA. This CDR3 is CASSLGPQVGYGYTF. The CDR3 DNA reads TGTGCCAGCAGCTTAGGACCCCAGGTGGGGTATGGCTACACCTTC.

The gene calls are TRBV7-2 and TRBJ1-2; D unclear. The V gene lost 3 bases and the J gene lost 4 bases, with 12 bases spanning the gap. The CDR3 covers 14 residues. Per the germline V gene, CDR1 is SGHTA and CDR2 is FQGNSA. The CDR3 spells CASSFGLSPYGYTF. As DNA, the CDR3 is TGTGCCAGCAGCTTCGGACTTTCCCCCTATGGCTACACCTTC. Full variable domain (remainder filled in from reference TRBV7-2 and TRBJ1-2): GAGVSQSPSNKVTEKGKDVELRCDPISGHTALYWYRQSLGQGLEFLIYFQGNSAPDKSGLPSDRFSAERTGGSVSTLTIQRTQQEDSAVYLCASSFGLSPYGYTFGSGTRLTVV.

This chain joins TRBV28 and TRBJ1-2, with TRBD1 identical over 8 bases. The length of the CDR3 is 16 residues. The V segment lost 4 bases and the J segment 1 base; nucleotides outside the gene matches: 8. Germline values: CDR1 MDHEN, CDR2 SYDVKM. CDR3 amino acids: CASSSLKTGGNYGYTF. In DNA form, the CDR3 reads TGTGCCAGCAGTTCTTTGAAAACAGGGGGTAACTATGGCTACACCTTC.

As for this clone: One junction end does not reproduce the germline sequence, and a read error may be involved. The V gene is TRBV6-1, the J gene TRBJ1-6; D is ambiguous. This CDR3 comprises 19 residues. Germline CDR1 and CDR2: MNHNS and SASEGT. CDR3 sequence (DNA): TGTGCCAGCTGTGAGACCCCCTGGCGAGGAATCACCTATAATTCACCCCTCCACTTT. Protein product: CASCETPWRGITYNSPLHF.

V usage is TRBV5-4 and J usage is TRBJ1-6; D is uncertain. The germline CDR1 and CDR2 sequences are SGHNT and YYREEE (reference sequence). The CDR3 consists of 14 residues. V lost 2 bases to trimming and J lost 5 bases, with 8 bases between them. As DNA, the CDR3 is TGTGCCAGCAGCTTAGGTTTGGATAATTCACCCCTCCACTTT. This sequence encodes CASSLGLDNSPLHF.

V gene TRBV15 combines with J gene TRBJ2-1; 10 bases align to TRBD1. Unmatched junction bases numbered 7, after V lost 2 bases and J lost 6 bases. CDR1 is LNHNV and CDR2 is YYDKDF in the germline V gene (reference sequence). This CDR3 is built from 16 residues. In DNA form, the CDR3 reads TGTGCCACCAGCAGAACTGGGACAGGGGTTCTCAATGAGCAGTTCTTC. This translates into CATSRTGTGVLNEQFF.

The chain couples TRBV29-1 to TRBJ1-4, with TRBD1 matching 7 bases. Trimming cost V 4 bases and J 2 bases; bases outside gene matches: 10. The V gene's germline CDR1 is SQVTM and CDR2 ANQGSEA. This CDR3 is 16 amino acids long. This chain's CDR3 is CSVAPTGLVTNEKLFF. DNA for the CDR3: TGCAGCGTTGCGCCGACAGGGCTCGTTACTAATGAAAAACTGTTTTTT.

The V call is TRBV27, the J call TRBJ1-3; TRBD1 matches 10 bases. The CDR3 sequence is 18 residues long. V trimming: 4 bases; J trimming: 4 bases; junction bases outside the gene matches: 13. Germline loops: CDR1 MNHEY, CDR2 SMNVEV (reference sequence). CDR3 residues: CASSSFRQGARTGNTIYF. CDR3 nucleotides: TGTGCCAGCAGTTCATTCCGACAGGGGGCGAGGACCGGAAACACCATATATTTT.

The CDR3 nucleotides read TGTGCCAGCAGCTTCGTTCCGCAAGAGACCCAGTACTTC. It yields the protein CASSFVPQETQYF. The chain employs TRBV7-2 and TRBJ2-5; D is unclear. The CDR3 covers 13 residues. V was pared by 3 bases and J by 2 bases, with 7 bases between. Germline V gives CDR1 SGHTA, CDR2 FQGNSA.

V gene TRBV6-6 combines with J gene TRBJ1-5; no clear D gene. This CDR3 is 13 amino acids long. Germline V gene lookup returns CDR1 MNHNY and CDR2 SVGAGI (reference sequence). The germline V and J ends were trimmed by 4 bases and 5 bases, with 9 bases remaining between them. CDR3 loop: CASSSRPYQPQHF. Written as DNA, the CDR3 is TGTGCCAGCAGTTCCAGACCCTATCAGCCCCAGCATTTT.

The chain has TRBV20-1 and TRBJ1-2; no reliable D call. The ends were cut back, 4 bases at V and 2 bases at J, with 5 bases in the middle. Per the germline V gene, CDR1 is DFQATT and CDR2 is SNEGSKA (reference sequence). The CDR3 has 11 amino acids. The CDR3 DNA is TGCAGTGCTACTGGGAACTATGGCTACACCTTC. Translating it yields CSATGNYGYTF.

The V gene is TRBV4-1, the J gene TRBJ1-4; the D gene is possibly TRBD1 (6 bases). Looked up from germline, CDR1 is MGHRA and CDR2 is YSYEKL. Trimming took 2 bases from V and 4 from J, leaving 14 bases between them. This CDR3 comprises 16 residues. This CDR3 reads CASSQPRGGNNEKLFF. The CDR3 DNA sequence: TGCGCCAGCAGCCAACCAAGAGGGGGAAATAATGAAAAACTGTTTTTT.

The chain carries TRBV28 and TRBJ1-6; possibly TRBD1 for D (6 bases). Per the germline V gene, CDR1 is MDHEN and CDR2 is SYDVKM. The V and J ends lost 6 bases and 6 bases respectively, with 9 bases between them. The CDR3 totals 13 residues. The CDR3 sequence: CASRTGINSPLHF. DNA for the CDR3: TGTGCCAGCAGAACAGGGATTAATTCACCCCTCCACTTT.

The chain joins TRBV19 to TRBJ1-5; D uncertain. Trimming removed 3 bases at V and 4 bases at J, with 10 bases between. This CDR3 is 14 amino acids long. CDR1 is LNHDA, CDR2 SQIVND, per germline (reference sequence). Written as DNA, the CDR3 is TGTGCCAGTAGTATTTCACAACTGAATCAGCCCCAGCATTTT. It encodes CASSISQLNQPQHF.

CDR3 DNA: TGTGCCAGCAGTTTCGGATGGACACCATGGGGACTAGGTAAGTATTTT. Translation gives CASSFGWTPWGLGKYF. The rearrangement uses TRBV27 and TRBJ2-3; 8 nucleotides agree with TRBD2. The CDR3 extends over 16 amino acids. Germline V gene sequence: CDR1 MNHEY, CDR2 SMNVEV (reference sequence). Germline trimming cut 3 bases from V and 13 bases from J; bases unmatched to any gene: 18.

This chain connects TRBV18 to TRBJ2-1; no definite D call. This CDR3 is built from 14 residues. CDR1 KGHSH and CDR2 LQKENI come from the germline V gene. V was clipped by 2 bases and J by 5 bases, with 10 bases between them. CDR3 DNA sequence: TGTGCCAGCTCACCAGAGACGGCCAACAATGAGCAGTTCTTC. Amino acids: CASSPETANNEQFF.